This T cell receptor (beta chain) was observed in a study of identical twins. Via MiXCR, TCRdb re-called the 5' RACE reads, giving one row per CDR3 protein. The sample has 1.5 million to 2 million distinct CDR3 sequences; roughly a third are singletons. CDR1 is MNHEY, CDR2 SMNVEV, per germline (reference sequence). The CDR3 contains 17 residues. Germline trimming cut 5 bases from V and 7 bases from J; bases unmatched to any gene: 16. Input material: cord blood. This TCR derives from a newborn girl in good health. The rearrangement uses TRBV27 and TRBJ2-7; TRBD2 agrees at 11 bases. The CDR3 nucleotides are TGTGCCAGCAGTCCCACCAAACTAGCGGGGGTATACAATGAGCAGTACTTC. Its protein product is CASSPTKLAGVYNEQYF.